The 5 T cell receptor beta chains in this list originate from one sample, sequenced in a study of shared clonotypes between healthy human individuals. Using immunoSEQ multiplex PCR, the repertoire was profiled, and TCRdb retains in-frame clones only, with some absent. The data show about 2.3 million clones, approximately 95% seen once. Sequencing was done on a sample of naive CD4+ T cells from PBMCs. Sample subset: CD45RA+ positively selected. The origin of the receptors is a man younger than 35 in good health. Some clones in this sample may be carry-over from other donors' samples.

V and J are TRBV5-4 and TRBJ2-7, with D perhaps matching TRBD2 (6 bases). The CDR3 totals 15 residues. The V and J ends lost 4 bases and 2 bases respectively, with 16 bases between them. Germline assignment: CDR1 SGHNT and CDR2 YYREEE (reference sequence). The CDR3 region has the DNA TGTGCCAGCAGCGGGTCCGGGACTGGCCCCTACGAGCAGTACTTC. This encodes CASSGSGTGPYEQYF.

Note on this clone: The sample carries other DNA sequences with the same CDR3. The gene calls are TRBV9 and TRBJ2-5, with 12 bases matching TRBD2. V gave up 0 bases and J gave up 2 bases; unmatched junction bases: 2. This CDR3 is 16 amino acids long. CDR1 and CDR2 (germline): SGDLS, YYNGEE. CDR3 sequence (DNA): TGTGCCAGCAGCGTAGGGACTAGCGGGACTCAAGAGACCCAGTACTTC. Translated: CASSVGTSGTQETQYF.

The rearrangement uses TRBV6-1 and TRBJ2-1, with 8 bases lining up with TRBD1. CDR3 length equals 15 residues. With V trimmed by 5 bases and J by 4 bases, 7 bases remained unmatched. In germline, CDR1 is MNHNS, CDR2 SASEGT. The CDR3 DNA reads TGTGCCAGCAGTCCGGACAGGGAGCGGTACAATGAGCAGTTCTTC. It specifies CASSPDRERYNEQFF.

This sequence joins TRBV7-9 and TRBJ2-7; 9 bases match TRBD2. Looked up from germline, CDR1 is SEHNR and CDR2 is FQNEAQ (reference sequence). Trimming removed 6 bases from V and 3 bases from J; junction bases left unmatched: 6. The CDR3 is 14 residues long. The chain's CDR3 is CASSHSGGYYEQYF. DNA of the CDR3: TGTGCCAGCAGTCATAGCGGGGGCTACTACGAGCAGTACTTC. Supplemented by reference TRBV7-9 and TRBJ2-7, the full variable domain reads DTGVSQNPRHKITKRGQNVTFRCDPISEHNRLYWYRQTLGQGPEFLTYFQNEAQLEKSRLLSDRFSAERPKGSFSTLEIQRTEQGDSAMYLCASSHSGGYYEQYFGPGTRLTVT.

As regards this clone: The same CDR3 can be traced to other DNA sequences in this sample. The V gene is TRBV5-1, the J gene TRBJ2-7; D not certain. Germline CDR1 and CDR2: SGHRS and YFSETQ. V shed 0 bases and J shed 2 bases, with 9 bases lying between them. The CDR3 is made up of 14 amino acids. In DNA, the CDR3 is TGCGCCAGCAGCTTGGTTAGGGATCCCTACGAGCAGTACTTC. This encodes CASSLVRDPYEQYF.